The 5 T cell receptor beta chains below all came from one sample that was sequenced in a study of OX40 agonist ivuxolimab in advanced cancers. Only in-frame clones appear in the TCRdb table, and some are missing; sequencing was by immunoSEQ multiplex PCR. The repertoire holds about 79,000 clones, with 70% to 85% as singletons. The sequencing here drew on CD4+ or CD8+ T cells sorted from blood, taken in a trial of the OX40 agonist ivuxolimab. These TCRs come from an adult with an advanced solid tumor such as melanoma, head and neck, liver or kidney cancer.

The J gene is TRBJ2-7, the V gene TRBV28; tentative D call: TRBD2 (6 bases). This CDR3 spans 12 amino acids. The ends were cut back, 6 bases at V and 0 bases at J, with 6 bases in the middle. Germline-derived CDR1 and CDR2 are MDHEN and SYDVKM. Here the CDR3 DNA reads TGTGCCAGCAGGGAGGGCTCCTACGAGCAGTACTTC. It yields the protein CASREGSYEQYF.

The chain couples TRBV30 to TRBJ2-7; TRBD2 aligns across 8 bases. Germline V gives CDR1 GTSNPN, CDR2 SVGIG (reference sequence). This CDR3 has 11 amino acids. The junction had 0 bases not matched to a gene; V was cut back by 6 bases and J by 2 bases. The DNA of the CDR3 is TGTGCCTGTAGCGGGACCTACGAGCAGTACTTC. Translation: CACSGTYEQYF.

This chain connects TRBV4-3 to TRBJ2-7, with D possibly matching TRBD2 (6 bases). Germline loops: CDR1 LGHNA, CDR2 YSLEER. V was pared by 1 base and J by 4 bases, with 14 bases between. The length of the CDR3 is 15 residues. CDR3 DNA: TGCGCCAGCAGCCAAGGGGTGCTTGGGGGGTACGAGCAGTACTTC. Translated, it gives CASSQGVLGGYEQYF.

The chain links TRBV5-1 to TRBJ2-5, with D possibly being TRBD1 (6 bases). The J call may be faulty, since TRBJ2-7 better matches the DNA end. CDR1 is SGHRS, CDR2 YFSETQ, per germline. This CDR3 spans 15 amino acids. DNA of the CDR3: TGCGCCAGCAGCTTGGGGGGGACACAATCGTACGAGCAGTACTTC. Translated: CASSLGGTQSYEQYF.

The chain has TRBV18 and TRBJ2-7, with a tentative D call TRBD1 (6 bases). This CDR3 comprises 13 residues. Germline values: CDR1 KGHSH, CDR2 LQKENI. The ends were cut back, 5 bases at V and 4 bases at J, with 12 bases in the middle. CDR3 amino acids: CASSATGNYEQYF. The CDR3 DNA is TGTGCCAGCTCAGCAACAGGGAATTACGAGCAGTACTTC.